Included here is one T cell receptor beta chain sequence, with context. The target antigen is unknown. Generated by immunoSEQ multiplex PCR, the TCRdb table keeps only in-frame clones and is missing some. The table records tens of thousands of clones, about four fifths of them present only once. The data are from a study of identifying expanded T cells in peripheral blood. Points from the study as a whole: Clone count variance between approximately 2-week samples rose with total template count.

No infections or other immune events were documented during collection. The germline CDR1 and CDR2 sequences are ENHRY and SYGVKD. This CDR3 contains 14 residues. With 6 bases removed from V and 0 bases from J, the gap between germline ends came to 9 bases. The J gene is TRBJ1-5, the V gene TRBV10-3, with D uncertain. The sequencing sample was made of blood. The sequence was collected from a person between 18 and 75 years old in good health. The CDR3 sequence is CAISPGNSNQPQHF. The DNA for the CDR3 is TGTGCCATCAGCCCCGGAAATAGCAATCAGCCCCAGCATTTT.